The count of the clone carrying this T cell receptor beta chain is one. The CDR3 covers 12 residues. Per germline, CDR1 SGHDT and CDR2 YYEEEE. The V and J ends lost 4 bases and 8 bases, in that order; junction bases with no gene match: 4. The record originates from a study of control samples from healthy donors and cancer patients. Profiled with immunoSEQ multiplex PCR; TCRdb holds only in-frame clones, not every one. The sample carries hundreds of thousands of clones, 75% to 95% recorded once. The clonotype comes from a man aged 35 to 55 with head and neck cancer. The material sequenced was PBMCs. This chain uses TRBV5-6 with TRBJ1-2, with 8 positions matching TRBD1. For the CDR3, the DNA is TGTGCCAGCAGCATCGACAGGGGAGGCTACACCTTC. It codes for CASSIDRGGYTF.